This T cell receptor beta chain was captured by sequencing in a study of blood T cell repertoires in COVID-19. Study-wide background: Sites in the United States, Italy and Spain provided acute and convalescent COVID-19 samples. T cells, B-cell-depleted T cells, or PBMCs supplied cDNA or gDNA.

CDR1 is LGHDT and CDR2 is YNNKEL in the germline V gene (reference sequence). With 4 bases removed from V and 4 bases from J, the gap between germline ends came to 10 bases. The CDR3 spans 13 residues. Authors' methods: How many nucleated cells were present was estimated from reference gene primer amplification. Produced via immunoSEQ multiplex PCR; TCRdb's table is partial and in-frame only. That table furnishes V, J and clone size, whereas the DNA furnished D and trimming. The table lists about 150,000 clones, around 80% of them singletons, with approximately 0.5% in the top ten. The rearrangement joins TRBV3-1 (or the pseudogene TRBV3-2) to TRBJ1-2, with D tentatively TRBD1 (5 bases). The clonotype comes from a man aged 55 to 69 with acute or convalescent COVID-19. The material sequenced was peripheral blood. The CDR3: CASSPGGGYGYTF. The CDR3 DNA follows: TGTGCCAGCAGCCCCGGGGGGGGCTATGGCTACACCTTC.